Described below is a single TCR beta chain sequence and its context. The sample originates from a study of blood T cell repertoires in COVID-19. Study context: Nucleic acid was either cDNA or gDNA, and it came from T cells, B-cell-depleted T cells, or PBMCs.

In the authors' methods: Cell counts per sample came from amplifying reference gene primers. Sequencing used immunoSEQ multiplex PCR; TCRdb keeps in-frame clones, though not all of them. V and J calls and clone size follow that table, whereas D and trimming were derived from the DNA. Among around 140,000 clones listed, about 80% were seen once. The CDR3 is made up of 16 amino acids. J gave up 7 bases and V 6 bases, and 12 bases lay outside the gene matches. Germline CDR1 reads KGHSH; CDR2 reads LQKENI. The sequenced sample consisted of peripheral blood. J is TRBJ2-1 and V is TRBV18; TRBD2 matches at 10 bases. This receptor was taken from a man aged 70-80 years who had recovered from COVID-19. The CDR3 region has the DNA TGTGCCAGCTCGGATCGAGCGGGAGGGCCGAGGAATGAGCAGTTCTTC. This sequence encodes CASSDRAGGPRNEQFF.